Detailed here is one T cell receptor (beta chain). Its antigen is undetermined. The data belong to a study of T cell responses to AZD1222 COVID-19 vaccine. The study, taken as a whole, reports: An increase in Spike-specific TCR breadth and depth was observed after two AZD1222 doses. The sample set comprised mostly white British donors with more females, and clonal diversity was possibly underestimated. Spike as a whole was targeted by vaccine-associated CD4 TCRs, dominant at 160-218 and 743-854. Variant regions that are unmutated are reportedly the target of nearly half of spike-specific TCRs.

The length of the CDR3 is 18 residues. The germline CDR1 and CDR2 sequences are LGHDT and YNNKEL (reference sequence). Trimming at V came to 4 bases and at J to 2 bases, leaving 11 bases not matched to a gene. The data were produced by immunoSEQ multiplex PCR, yet TCRdb's version contains in-frame clones alone and is incomplete. This repertoire shows approximately 150,000 clones, around 85% found once; its top ten account for 0.85% to 1.1%. This receptor was taken from an adult who received the AZD1222 COVID-19 vaccine. The J gene is TRBJ2-6, the V gene TRBV3-1 (or the pseudogene TRBV3-2), with 7 bases aligning to TRBD1. The material was peripheral blood, obtained 28 days after the second AZD1222 dose. The CDR3 DNA follows: TGTGCCAGCAGCCCAGCGAGGGGGCGCCTGGCTGGGGCCAACGTCCTGACTTTC. Its translation is CASSPARGRLAGANVLTF.